These 10 T cell receptor beta chains originate from one sample sequenced in a study of blood T cell repertoires in COVID-19. The assay was immunoSEQ multiplex PCR, and TCRdb's table has in-frame clones only and misses some. The data contain some 300,000 clones, 90% of them singletons. The sample consisted of PBMCs or T cells enriched from blood (not recorded which). The source is a woman under 30 with acute COVID-19.

This chain connects TRBV28 to TRBJ1-6, with 7 bases fitting TRBD1. The CDR3 extends over 13 amino acids. Trimming removed 10 bases from V and 10 bases from J; junction bases left unmatched: 10. CDR1 is MDHEN, CDR2 SYDVKM, per germline. The CDR3 sequence: CAMRRDRSSPLHF. The CDR3 nucleotides are TGTGCCATGCGAAGGGACAGAAGCTCACCCCTCCACTTT. Full variable domain (missing parts from reference TRBV28 and TRBJ1-6): DVKVTQSSRYLVKRTGEKVFLECVQDMDHENMFWYRQDPGLGLRLIYFSYDVKMKEKGDIPEGYSVSREKKERFSLILESASTNQTSMYLCAMRRDRSSPLHFGNGTRLTVT.

This sequence joins TRBV5-5 and TRBJ1-2; a weak D match, TRBD1 (6 bases). Germline CDR1 is SGHKS and CDR2 is YYEKEE (reference sequence). This CDR3 is built from 14 residues. Trimming pared 0 bases from V and 4 bases from J, leaving 10 bases between. The CDR3 sequence: CASSLGTATYGYTF. As DNA, the CDR3 is TGTGCCAGCAGCTTGGGGACAGCAACCTATGGCTACACCTTC.

J is TRBJ1-6 and V is TRBV7-9, with 7 bases identical to TRBD1. After removal of 5 bases from V and 7 bases from J, the junction contained 8 bases not matched to a gene. This CDR3 comprises 15 residues. The V gene's germline CDR1 is SEHNR and CDR2 FQNEAQ (reference sequence). Written as DNA, the CDR3 is TGTGCCAGCAGCAACAGGGGACAGTTAAATTCACCCCTCCACTTT. Protein product: CASSNRGQLNSPLHF. The full variable domain, its missing parts supplied by reference TRBV7-9 and TRBJ1-6, is DTGVSQNPRHKITKRGQNVTFRCDPISEHNRLYWYRQTLGQGPEFLTYFQNEAQLEKSRLLSDRFSAERPKGSFSTLEIQRTEQGDSAMYLCASSNRGQLNSPLHFGNGTRLTVT.

In DNA, the CDR3 is TGTGCCAGTAGTACCCCCCTAGCGGGACCCTCCTACAATGAGCAGTTCTTC. It yields the protein CASSTPLAGPSYNEQFF. This sequence joins TRBV19 and TRBJ2-1; 9 bases agree with TRBD2. The CDR3 length is 17 residues. CDR1 and CDR2 from the germline V gene are LNHDA and SQIVND (reference sequence). With 4 bases clipped from V and 0 bases from J, the junction kept 7 bases outside the gene matches.

The rearrangement uses TRBV29-1 and TRBJ1-3, with D perhaps matching TRBD1 (6 bases). This CDR3 is built from 13 residues. The V and J ends lost 4 bases and 0 bases respectively, with 7 bases between them. Germline values: CDR1 SQVTM, CDR2 ANQGSEA. CDR3 coding DNA: TGCAGCGTTGGGGGACACTCTGGAAACACCATATATTTT. This codes for CSVGGHSGNTIYF.

The chain recombines TRBV6-5 with TRBJ2-7; 8 bases agree with TRBD2. Germline-derived CDR1 and CDR2 are MNHEY and SVGAGI. This CDR3 has 16 residues. The J segment lost 2 bases and the V segment lost 0 bases, leaving 6 bases of the junction unmatched. The CDR3 DNA reads as TGTGCCAGCAGTTACTCCGGACTAGCCGATACCTACGAGCAGTACTTC. This encodes CASSYSGLADTYEQYF.

The gene calls are TRBV7-3 and TRBJ1-2; D gene ambiguous. The CDR3 has 15 amino acids. Trimming pared 2 bases from V and 0 bases from J, leaving 10 bases between. Germline V gene sequence: CDR1 SGHTA, CDR2 FQGTGA. The CDR3 DNA follows: TGTGCCAGCAGCTTACGCCCAGGCGCTAACTATGGCTACACCTTC. As protein: CASSLRPGANYGYTF.

This clone came up once. The gene calls are TRBV19 and TRBJ2-7; D unclear. CDR1 and CDR2 from the germline V gene are LNHDA and SQIVND (reference sequence). The CDR3 contains 13 residues. The V and J ends lost 3 bases and 2 bases respectively, with 8 bases between them. CDR3 in amino acids: CASSIGRTYEQYF. CDR3 nucleotide sequence: TGTGCCAGTAGTATTGGGCGAACCTACGAGCAGTACTTC.

The J gene is TRBJ2-1, the V gene TRBV25-1; 7 bases are shared with TRBD2. Germline CDR1 and CDR2: MGHDK and SYGVNS. J was trimmed by 0 bases and V by 6 bases; bases with no gene match: 2. The CDR3 has 14 amino acids. The CDR3 sequence: CASRRTSSYNEQFF. The CDR3 region has the DNA TGTGCCAGCAGACGGACTAGCTCCTACAATGAGCAGTTCTTC.

V usage is TRBV19 and J usage is TRBJ2-1; TRBD2 matches 14 bases. Germline lookup yields CDR1 LNHDA and CDR2 SQIVND (reference sequence). This CDR3 has 15 amino acids. The ends lost 5 bases at V and 8 bases at J; junction bases unmatched: 5. The CDR3 protein is CASSLPTSGRDEQFF. CDR3 nucleotide sequence: TGTGCCAGTAGTTTACCGACTAGCGGGAGGGATGAGCAGTTCTTC.